The 23 T cell receptor beta chains reported below all come from one sample, sequenced in a study of lymphopenia after photon versus proton radiotherapy. TCRdb's table, derived via immunoSEQ multiplex PCR, lists solely in-frame clones and lacks some. The sample has 20,000 to 30,000 clones, about 80% seen once. The sample in question was peripheral blood, obtained from a patient treated with photon-based radiotherapy. The receptors were sampled from a man aged 35 to 55 with gastric cancer.

V gene TRBV9 combines with J gene TRBJ2-3, with TRBD2 identical over 7 bases. CDR1 is SGDLS, CDR2 YYNGEE, per germline. V lost 3 bases and J lost 2; bases outside the gene matches: 3. This CDR3 has 14 residues. The CDR3: CASSETSYTDTQYF. Here the CDR3 DNA reads TGTGCCAGCAGCGAGACTAGCTACACAGATACGCAGTATTTT. The full variable domain, its missing parts supplied by reference TRBV9 and TRBJ2-3, is DSGVTQTPKHLITATGQRVTLRCSPRSGDLSVYWYQQSLDQGLQFLIQYYNGEERAKGNILERFSAQQFPDLHSELNLSSLELGDSALYFCASSETSYTDTQYFGPGTRLTVL.

This clone was observed a handful of times. The gene calls are TRBV18 and TRBJ1-2; D is perhaps TRBD1 (5 bases). V lost 5 bases and J 5 bases, leaving 12 bases between the germline ends. Germline assignment: CDR1 KGHSH and CDR2 LQKENI. This CDR3 spans 13 amino acids. CDR3 sequence reads: CASSEQVRYGYTF. CDR3 nucleotides: TGTGCCAGCTCAGAACAGGTCCGATATGGCTACACCTTC. Looking up the rest from reference TRBV18 and TRBJ1-2 gives the full variable domain: NAGVMQNPRHLVRRRGQEARLRCSPMKGHSHVYWYRQLPEEGLKFMVYLQKENIIDESGMPKERFSAEFPKEGPSILRIQQVVRGDSAAYFCASSEQVRYGYTFGSGTRLTVV.

The chain couples TRBV14 to TRBJ1-2; the match to TRBD1 covers 7 bases. CDR1 is SGHDN and CDR2 is FVKESK in the germline V gene. V shed 5 bases and J 2 bases; nucleotides not matched to a gene: 2. The CDR3 has 13 residues. CDR3 DNA: TGTGCCAGCAGCAAGGACAGGAACTATGGCTACACCTTC. Protein product: CASSKDRNYGYTF. The entire variable domain, with the rest obtained from reference TRBV14 and TRBJ1-2, is as follows: EAGVTQFPSHSVIEKGQTVTLRCDPISGHDNLYWYRRVMGKEIKFLLHFVKESKQDESGMPNNRFLAERTGGTYSTLKVQPAELEDSGVYFCASSKDRNYGYTFGSGTRLTVV.

The chain carries TRBV5-1 and TRBJ2-5; maybe TRBD2 (6 bases). There are 14 residues in the CDR3. CDR1 is SGHRS, CDR2 YFSETQ, per germline. Deletions cut 4 bases from V and 1 base from J, with 11 bases between. In DNA form, the CDR3 reads TGCGCCAGCAGCCCTGGGGAGGTCCAAGAGACCCAGTACTTC. This sequence encodes CASSPGEVQETQYF.

The chain couples TRBV5-4 to TRBJ2-5, with TRBD1 matching 8 bases. The CDR3 is 15 amino acids. CDR1 and CDR2 from the germline V gene are SGHNT and YYREEE (reference sequence). The ends lost 0 bases at V and 4 bases at J; junction bases unmatched: 5. CDR3 amino acids: CASSLAGQGGETQYF. Here the CDR3 DNA reads TGTGCCAGCAGCTTGGCAGGACAGGGCGGAGAGACCCAGTACTTC. Supplemented by reference TRBV5-4 and TRBJ2-5, the full variable domain reads ETGVTQSPTHLIKTRGQQVTLRCSSQSGHNTVSWYQQALGQGPQFIFQYYREEENGRGNFPPRFSGLQFPNYSSELNVNALELDDSALYLCASSLAGQGGETQYFGPGTRLLVL.

This clone was seen a handful of times. The chain uses TRBV14 and TRBJ2-1; D gene ambiguous. Germline lookup yields CDR1 SGHDN and CDR2 FVKESK. Between the trimmed V and J ends, which lost 2 bases and 15 bases, there was a span of 20 bases. This CDR3 contains 14 residues. The CDR3 DNA is TGTGCCAGCAGCCAATTGTCGGATCCCAGAAAACGGTTCTTC. Translating gives CASSQLSDPRKRFF.

This chain uses TRBV7-8 with TRBJ2-7; D is unresolved. Germline-derived CDR1 and CDR2 are SGHVS and FQNEAQ. Trimming cost V 2 bases and J 6 bases, with 8 bases left between them. CDR3 length: 12 residues. CDR3 residues: CASSLPPGEQYF. The CDR3 DNA follows: TGTGCCAGCAGCTTACCTCCCGGCGAGCAGTACTTC.

The chain carries TRBV18 and TRBJ1-6; 9 bases align to TRBD1. CDR3 length equals 14 residues. V trimming: 6 bases; J trimming: 9 bases; junction bases outside the gene matches: 6. Germline assignment: CDR1 KGHSH and CDR2 LQKENI. The CDR3 sequence: CASSRGTGISPLHF. The CDR3 bases are TGTGCCAGCTCTCGCGGGACAGGGATTTCACCCCTCCACTTT.

For this clone: It is unclear where the CDR3 begins or ends on the DNA, so no DNA is shown, and the CDR3 is as TCRdb lists it. The chain uses TRBV27 and TRBJ1-1; whether TRBD1, the table's D call, matches the DNA was not checked. Ends included, the CDR3 has 14 residues. The germline CDR1 and CDR2 sequences are MNHEY and SMNVEV (reference sequence). CDR3 amino acids: CASSSSGQGNLAFF.

This rearrangement joins TRBV7-2 to TRBJ1-6, with D uncertain. V lost 7 bases to trimming and J lost 7 bases, with 11 bases between them. The CDR3 consists of 13 residues. CDR1 SGHTA and CDR2 FQGNSA come from the germline V gene. The DNA for the CDR3 is TGTGCCAGCACCCGTTCGGAAAATTCACCCCTCCACTTT. It translates to CASTRSENSPLHF.

The chain links TRBV6-5 to TRBJ2-1; D is ambiguous. Between the trimmed V and J ends, which lost 0 bases and 6 bases, there was a span of 12 bases. The CDR3 runs 15 residues. Germline CDR1 and CDR2: MNHEY and SVGAGI. The CDR3 loop reads CASSYSRRSGNEQFF. CDR3 DNA: TGTGCCAGCAGTTACTCGCGCCGGTCGGGCAATGAGCAGTTCTTC.

With regard to this clone: One end of the junction does not line up with germline, which may come from a read error. The chain recombines TRBV27 with TRBJ2-3; D call uncertain. The CDR3 spans 13 residues. Looked up from germline, CDR1 is MNHEY and CDR2 is SMNVEV (reference sequence). DNA of the CDR3: TGTGCCAGCAGTTTTTTCCCCACAGATACGCAGTGTTTT. It yields the protein CASSFFPTDTQCF.

This chain connects TRBV28 to TRBJ2-2, with D unclear. V lost 11 bases and J lost 0, with 16 bases in between. The CDR3 has 15 amino acids. Germline V gene data show CDR1 as MDHEN and CDR2 as SYDVKM. CDR3 residues: CAVSAFTANTGELFF. The CDR3 coding sequence is TGTGCCGTCTCGGCCTTCACCGCGAACACCGGGGAGCTGTTTTTT.

The gene calls are TRBV6-1 and TRBJ2-7, with 9 bases aligning to TRBD2. Germline values: CDR1 MNHNS, CDR2 SASEGT. After removal of 10 bases from V and 3 bases from J, the junction contained 10 bases not matched to a gene. This CDR3 contains 14 residues. The CDR3 DNA reads TGTGCCACCAAGCTAGCGGGGATTTACTACGAGCAGTACTTC. Protein: CATKLAGIYYEQYF.

This rearrangement joins TRBV7-9 to TRBJ2-5, with D perhaps being TRBD1 or TRBD2 (5 bases each). Germline V gives CDR1 SEHNR, CDR2 FQNEAQ (reference sequence). V was trimmed by 3 bases and J by 5 bases, leaving 13 bases between them. This CDR3 has 14 amino acids. CDR3 sequence (DNA): TGTGCCAGCAGCTTTGGGGACCCGAGGGAGACCCAGTACTTC. It yields the protein CASSFGDPRETQYF.

The chain has TRBV7-2 and TRBJ2-5, with D perhaps matching TRBD1 or TRBD2 (6 bases each). The ends were cut back, 8 bases at V and 1 base at J, with 14 bases in the middle. This CDR3 is 14 amino acids long. Germline CDR1 is SGHTA and CDR2 is FQGNSA. The CDR3 DNA follows: TGTGCCAGCTCACCCGGGGGCATCCAAGAGACCCAGTACTTC. It translates to CASSPGGIQETQYF.

This rearrangement joins TRBV4-3 to TRBJ2-3; tentatively, D is TRBD1 or TRBD2 (6 bases each). Trimming removed 0 bases from V and 1 base from J, with 17 bases in between. This CDR3 is 18 amino acids long. Germline CDR1 LGHNA, CDR2 YSLEER. CDR3 DNA: TGCGCCAGCAGCCAAGAGGGTGGGGGGCTCGCTGGCACAGATACGCAGTATTTT. This gives the protein CASSQEGGGLAGTDTQYF.

The chain uses TRBV11-3 and TRBJ2-2; TRBD1 might be the D (6 bases). The V end lost 2 bases, the J end lost 5 bases, and 9 bases lay between the germline ends. The CDR3 covers 14 residues. Germline values: CDR1 SGHNT, CDR2 YENEEA. CDR3 sequence: CASSLQGITGELFF. The DNA for the CDR3 is TGTGCCAGCAGCTTACAGGGGATAACCGGGGAGCTGTTTTTT. Filled out from reference TRBV11-3 and TRBJ2-2, the complete variable domain reads EAGVVQSPRYKIIEKKQPVAFWCNPISGHNTLYWYLQNLGQGPELLIRYENEEAVDDSQLPKDRFSAERLKGVDSTLKIQPAELGDSAVYLCASSLQGITGELFFGEGSRLTVL.

The rearrangement joins TRBV2 to TRBJ2-1, with no clear D. Trimming left V 11 bases short and J 8 bases short, with 16 bases between. CDR1 is SNHLY, CDR2 FYNNEI, per germline. CDR3 size: 12 residues. CDR3 sequence reads: CASSSQADEQFF. The CDR3 nucleotides read TGTGCCTCAAGCTCTCAGGCAGATGAGCAGTTCTTC.

The chain combines TRBV5-1 with TRBJ2-2, with 8 bases that match TRBD1. Germline V gives CDR1 SGHRS, CDR2 YFSETQ. V lost 7 bases to trimming and J lost 2 bases; unmatched junction nucleotides: 7. This CDR3 comprises 15 residues. CDR3 nucleotide sequence: TGCGCCAGCGCCCAGGACAGGGTAAACACCGGGGAGCTGTTTTTT. It translates to CASAQDRVNTGELFF.

The chain carries TRBV19 and TRBJ2-2, with a tentative D call TRBD1 (6 bases). CDR3 length: 15 residues. The germline CDR1 and CDR2 sequences are LNHDA and SQIVND (reference sequence). V was clipped by 5 bases and J by 3 bases, with 13 bases between them. CDR3 DNA: TGTGCCAGTAGTGCCCTCGGACAGTACACCGGGGAGCTGTTTTTT. Translation gives CASSALGQYTGELFF.

CDR3 DNA: TGTGCCAGCAGCTTGGGAAGGTTAGGGGCGGAGCAGTTCTTC. As protein: CASSLGRLGAEQFF. The J gene is TRBJ2-1, the V gene TRBV5-6; possibly TRBD1 for D (5 bases). The CDR3 extends over 14 amino acids. The germline CDR1 and CDR2 sequences are SGHDT and YYEEEE. Between the trimmed V and J ends, which lost 0 bases and 10 bases, there was a span of 14 bases.

In this sample, this clone turned up once. The V gene is TRBV9, the J gene TRBJ2-1, with 10 positions matching TRBD1. The V gene's germline CDR1 is SGDLS and CDR2 YYNGEE. After removal of 4 bases from V and 4 bases from J, the junction contained 8 bases not matched to a gene. The CDR3 covers 16 residues. The CDR3 DNA is TGTGCCAGCAGCCTCCGGGACAGGGGTGCGTACAATGAGCAGTTCTTC. It yields the protein CASSLRDRGAYNEQFF.